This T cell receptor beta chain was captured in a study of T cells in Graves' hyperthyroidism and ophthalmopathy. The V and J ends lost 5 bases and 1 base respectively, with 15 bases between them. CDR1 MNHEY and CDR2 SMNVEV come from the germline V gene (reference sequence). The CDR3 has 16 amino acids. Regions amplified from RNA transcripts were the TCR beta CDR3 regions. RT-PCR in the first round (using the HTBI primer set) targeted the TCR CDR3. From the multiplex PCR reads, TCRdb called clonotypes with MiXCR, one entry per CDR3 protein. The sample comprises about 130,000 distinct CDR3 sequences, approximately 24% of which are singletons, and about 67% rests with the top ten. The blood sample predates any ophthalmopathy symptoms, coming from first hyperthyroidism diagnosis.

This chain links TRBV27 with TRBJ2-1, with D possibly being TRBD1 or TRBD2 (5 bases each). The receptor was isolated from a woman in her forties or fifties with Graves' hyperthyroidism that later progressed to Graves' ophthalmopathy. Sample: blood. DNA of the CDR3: TGTGCCAGCAGTCCGTCGGGGACCACATCCTACAATGAGCAGTTCTTC. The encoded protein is CASSPSGTTSYNEQFF.